This TCR beta chain was found in a study of blood T cell repertoires in COVID-19. In the original analysis: It was from reference gene primer amplification that nucleated cell counts were estimated. The assay was immunoSEQ multiplex PCR, and TCRdb's table has in-frame clones only and misses some. That table supplies the V and J calls and clone size; D and trimming were determined from the DNA. Here the sample spans 390,000 or so clones, 86% being singletons. CDR3 length: 16 amino acids. Germline loops: CDR1 SGDLS, CDR2 YYNGEE. The V segment lost 0 bases and the J segment 7 bases; nucleotides outside the gene matches: 6.

Sequenced material: peripheral blood. The chain links TRBV9 to TRBJ2-1; 11 positions agree with TRBD2. The receptor was isolated from a woman in her twenties or thirties with active or convalescent COVID-19. CDR3 nucleotide sequence: TGTGCCAGCAGCGTAGGGTTAGCGGGAGGGTGGAATGAGCAGTTCTTC. Residues: CASSVGLAGGWNEQFF.